Listed below are T cell receptor beta chains from one sample, sequenced in a study of T cells in Graves' hyperthyroidism and ophthalmopathy. TCRdb independently ran MiXCR on the multiplex PCR reads; one entry per CDR3 protein. The profile shows about 400,000 distinct CDR3 sequences, more than 13% of them singletons. Sequenced material: blood. Source of these receptors: a man aged 45-60 years with Graves' ophthalmopathy. Both conserved end residues are part of each CDR3. D genes are given only for firm matches. For some rows the clone size is stated as once, few or many, or as a class when expanded; others skip it.

>TRBJ2-3|TRBV7-3|NA|many
CASSIGSGGTDTQYF
TGTGCCAGCAGCATCGGCTCCGGGGGCACAGATACGCAGTATTTT
>TRBJ1-1|TRBV29-1|NA|NA
CSVEGGRGRGTEAFF
TGCAGCGTTGAAGGGGGGCGGGGACGGGGCACTGAAGCTTTCTTT
>TRBJ2-3|TRBV6-2/TRBV6-3|TRBD2|many
CASGSLIGGRAADTQYF
TGTGCCAGCGGATCCCTAATTGGGGGGAGGGCGGCAGATACGCAGTATTTT
>TRBJ1-2|TRBV6-1|NA|NA
CASSDGSWANGYTF
TGTGCCAGCAGTGATGGGTCCTGGGCCAATGGCTACACCTTC
>TRBJ2-3|TRBV9|NA|NA
CASSVKQNTDTQYF
TGTGCCAGCAGCGTAAAACAGAACACAGATACGCAGTATTTT
>TRBJ2-7|TRBV5-1|TRBD2|many
CASSFGGRGDEQYF
TGCGCCAGCAGCTTCGGCGGGAGAGGCGACGAGCAGTACTTC
>TRBJ2-3|TRBV7-9|TRBD2|many
CASSLRLAGVLDTQYF
TGTGCCAGCAGCTTAAGACTAGCGGGAGTGTTAGATACGCAGTATTTT
>TRBJ2-5|TRBV7-9|TRBD2|many
CASSSPGLAGVETQYF
TGTGCCAGCAGCTCTCCGGGACTAGCGGGAGTAGAGACCCAGTACTTC
>TRBJ2-1|TRBV12-3/TRBV12-4|NA|NA
CASTRGREWSYNEQFF
TGTGCCAGTACCCGGGGGCGGGAGTGGTCCTACAATGAGCAGTTCTTC
>TRBJ2-7|TRBV5-1|NA|many
CASSLSLWGLDEQYF
TGCGCCAGCAGCTTGTCGCTGTGGGGTCTAGACGAGCAGTACTTC
>TRBJ2-1|TRBV5-1|NA|many
CASSEGPVGNEQFF
TGCGCCAGCAGCGAGGGACCCGTCGGAAATGAGCAGTTCTTC
>TRBJ2-1|TRBV20-1|NA|many
CSLSRAGAQNNEQFF
TGCAGTCTCTCAAGGGCCGGGGCCCAAAACAATGAGCAGTTCTTC
>TRBJ1-6|TRBV12-3/TRBV12-4|TRBD1|few
CASSLLSGQGYSPLHF
TGTGCCAGCAGTTTGCTATCGGGACAGGGTTATTCACCCCTCCACTTT
>TRBJ2-1|TRBV20-1|NA|many
CSAGLFSYNEQFF
TGCAGTGCTGGACTATTCTCCTACAATGAGCAGTTCTTC
>TRBJ1-1|TRBV20-1|TRBD1|many
CSAQGEAFF
TGCAGTGCACAGGGGGAAGCTTTCTTT
>TRBJ2-7|TRBV27|NA|many
CASGTRTAYEQYF
TGTGCCAGCGGCACGAGGACAGCCTACGAGCAGTACTTC
>TRBJ1-4|TRBV30|TRBD1|many
CAWSLDRGITVGEKLFF
TGTGCCTGGAGTCTTGACAGGGGGATAACGGTTGGTGAAAAACTGTTTTTT
>TRBJ1-5|TRBV20-1|NA|few
CSARHRLDQHF
TGCAGTGCTAGACACAGGCTCGACCAGCATTTT
>TRBJ2-7|TRBV7-9|NA|few
CASSFEQAEYYEQYF
TGTGCCAGCAGCTTCGAACAGGCGGAATACTACGAGCAGTACTTC
>TRBJ1-2|TRBV28|NA|many
CASRDSSGGYTF
TGTGCCAGCAGGGACTCCTCCGGAGGCTACACCTTC
>TRBJ2-3|TRBV24-1|TRBD2|many
CATRTSGSTDTQYF
TGTGCCACGAGGACTAGCGGGAGCACAGATACGCAGTATTTT
>TRBJ1-6|TRBV7-9|NA|many
CASSLTENSPLHF
TGTGCCAGCAGCTTAACAGAAAATTCACCCCTCCACTTT
>TRBJ2-7|TRBV7-6|NA|few
CASSDSSDEQYF
TGTGCCAGCAGCGATTCGTCTGACGAGCAGTACTTC
>TRBJ2-1|TRBV5-1|TRBD2|many
CASSLGLAGGYNEQFF
TGCGCCAGCAGCTTGGGACTAGCGGGAGGCTACAATGAGCAGTTCTTC
>TRBJ1-2|TRBV4-2|TRBD1|many
CASSQHLTQGAGGYTF
TGTGCCAGCAGCCAACACCTAACACAGGGGGCGGGTGGCTACACCTTC
>TRBJ2-7|TRBV30|NA|many
CAWHGTGTGEQYF
TGTGCCTGGCACGGGACGGGAACGGGTGAGCAGTACTTC
>TRBJ2-1|TRBV6-5|TRBD2|NA
CASSYSWKAGLYNEQFF
TGTGCCAGCAGTTACTCGTGGAAGGCGGGACTATACAATGAGCAGTTCTTC
>TRBJ2-5|TRBV2|TRBD2|many
CASSATSVGETQYF
TGTGCCAGCAGTGCAACTAGCGTTGGAGAGACCCAGTACTTC
>TRBJ2-1|TRBV7-9|NA|many
CASSLGRSRDEQFF
TGTGCCAGCAGCTTAGGTCGGTCTAGAGATGAGCAGTTCTTC